This TCR beta chain was identified in a study of tumor-infiltrating lymphocytes in primary liver carcinoma. General study findings and limits: Merely about 8-24% of top clones occurred in all five tumor regions.

This CDR3 contains 13 residues. V dropped 4 bases and J dropped 3 bases, with 6 bases sitting between them. The V gene's germline CDR1 is MNHNY and CDR2 SVGAGI (reference sequence). Co-extracted RNA and DNA came from roughly 21-30 mg of unsorted bulk tissue. The input was 400 to 500 ng total RNA; TCR beta cDNA was made from it with a constant-region primer. Libraries covering TCR beta were generated through three nested multiplex PCR rounds (using a slightly modified ARM-PCR). Primers for the first two PCR rounds were TRBV1-TRBV30 forward primers and a C-beta reverse primer (about 11 cycles per round). TCRdb re-called the multiplex PCR reads through MiXCR, storing one row per CDR3 protein. Found here are 95,000 to 100,000 distinct CDR3 sequences, around 66% of them singletons; the top ten hold approximately 12%. Comment on this clonotype: Its specificity is unknown. The CDR3 does not close with the conserved phenylalanine or tryptophan, likely indicating a read error.

The sequencing input was liver tumor tissue from sampling region 2. Subset in this sample: tumor region T2, inferior pole. This clonotype was obtained from an older woman with primary liver carcinoma and hepatitis B virus infection. This chain connects TRBV6-6 to TRBJ2-2, with a weak D call TRBD1 (5 bases). CDR3 loop: CASSFRDTGELFI. DNA for the CDR3: TGTGCCAGCAGTTTCAGGGACACCGGGGAGCTGTTTATT.